A single sample is the source of the 18 T cell receptor beta chains below, sequenced in a study of blood T cell repertoires in COVID-19. The method was immunoSEQ multiplex PCR; TCRdb's version includes in-frame clones alone and lacks a portion of them. Among about 11,000 clones listed, around 87% were seen once. The sequencing sample was made of peripheral blood. These receptors all come from a human donor in a cohort sampled during active COVID-19.

The V gene is TRBV12-5, the J gene TRBJ2-7; D is perhaps TRBD2 (6 bases). The CDR3 extends over 12 amino acids. Germline values: CDR1 LGHNT, CDR2 FRNRAP. Trimming removed 6 bases from V and 7 bases from J, with 13 bases in between. CDR3 in DNA: TGTGCTAGTGGCCCGTGGGCGGGAGAGCAGTACTTC. This sequence encodes CASGPWAGEQYF. Drawing the rest from reference TRBV12-5 and TRBJ2-7, the complete variable domain is DARVTQTPRHKVTEMGQEVTMRCQPILGHNTVFWYRQTMMQGLELLAYFRNRAPLDDSGMPKDRFSAEMPDATLATLKIQPSEPRDSAVYFCASGPWAGEQYFGPGTRLTVT.

The chain is built from TRBV6-5 and TRBJ1-6; no clear D. Per germline, CDR1 MNHEY and CDR2 SVGAGI. The CDR3 is 12 residues long. V was pared by 6 bases and J by 6 bases, with 6 bases between. The CDR3 DNA sequence: TGTGCCAGCAGGCAGGCTAATTCACCCCTCCACTTT. It specifies CASRQANSPLHF.

This clone was seen more than once but under ten times. This chain links TRBV10-1 with TRBJ1-4, with TRBD1 matching 9 bases. The CDR3 loop spans 14 amino acids. V lost 7 bases and J lost 3; bases outside the gene matches: 3. Germline V lookup: CDR1 WNHNN, CDR2 SYGVQD (reference sequence). In DNA form, the CDR3 reads TGCGCCAGCACACGACAGGGGGCTAATGAAAAACTGTTTTTT. It specifies CASTRQGANEKLFF.

This clone was counted between two and nine times. J is TRBJ2-7 and V is TRBV9, with D uncertain. The V gene lost 0 bases and the J gene lost 5 bases, with 12 bases spanning the gap. Germline V gene data show CDR1 as SGDLS and CDR2 as YYNGEE. The CDR3 covers 14 residues. The CDR3 DNA reads as TGTGCCAGCAGCGTAGATAACTTCGCGGACGAGCAGTACTTC. Amino acid sequence: CASSVDNFADEQYF.

The V and J genes are TRBV5-5 and TRBJ2-1, with 7 bases identical to TRBD1. The germline gives CDR1 SGHKS, CDR2 YYEKEE (reference sequence). This CDR3 contains 14 residues. With V trimmed by 4 bases and J by 7 bases, 8 bases remained unmatched. Here the CDR3 reads CASSPGQVRNEQFF. CDR3 bases: TGTGCCAGCAGCCCCGGACAGGTGAGGAATGAGCAGTTCTTC.

The genes are TRBV10-3 and TRBJ1-6; TRBD1 agrees at 8 bases. V shed 4 bases and J 9 bases; nucleotides not matched to a gene: 5. The CDR3 covers 14 residues. The germline V gene encodes CDR1 ENHRY and CDR2 SYGVKD. CDR3 coding DNA: TGTGCCATCAGTGTTGGACAGGGTTTTTCACCCCTCCACTTT. Translating gives CAISVGQGFSPLHF.

The gene calls are TRBV7-8 and TRBJ1-2, with D hard to call. V was clipped by 5 bases and J by 5 bases, with 15 bases between them. The V gene's germline CDR1 is SGHVS and CDR2 FQNEAQ. The CDR3 has 14 residues. DNA for the CDR3: TGTGCCAGCAGCGGATACGTAGCGGGGTATGGCTACACCTTC. This translates into CASSGYVAGYGYTF.

This clone was detected a few times. The V call is TRBV5-4, the J call TRBJ1-6; a weak D match, TRBD1 (6 bases). CDR3 length equals 15 residues. V was pared by 3 bases and J by 10 bases, with 17 bases between. Germline V CDR1 and CDR2: SGHNT, YYREEE (reference sequence). CDR3 loop: CASSSSQGLQSPLHF. The CDR3 DNA sequence: TGTGCCAGCAGCTCCTCCCAGGGGCTGCAATCACCCCTCCACTTT.

This sequence joins TRBV10-1 and TRBJ2-5; possible D gene TRBD1, 5 bases. V was cut by 0 bases and J by 5 bases, with 13 bases left in between. This CDR3 is built from 15 residues. Germline CDR1 and CDR2: WNHNN and SYGVQD (reference sequence). The CDR3 sequence: CASSESLAGLETQYF. The CDR3 nucleotides are TGCGCCAGCAGTGAGTCGCTGGCAGGGTTGGAGACCCAGTACTTC.

The rearrangement links TRBV24-1 to TRBJ2-2, with TRBD2 matching 12 bases. V lost 5 bases, J lost 1 base, and 4 bases stayed unmatched. This CDR3 comprises 17 residues. Germline CDR1 reads KGHDR; CDR2 reads SFDVKD. Here the CDR3 reads CATSAASGGVNTGELFF. Here the CDR3 DNA reads TGTGCCACCAGTGCCGCTAGCGGGGGGGTGAACACCGGGGAGCTGTTTTTT.

This rearrangement joins TRBV28 to TRBJ1-2; TRBD1 matches at 7 bases. CDR1 and CDR2 from the germline V gene are MDHEN and SYDVKM. The ends lost 4 bases at V and 7 bases at J; junction bases unmatched: 12. The CDR3 runs 15 residues. The CDR3 sequence is CASSSTGVRGGGYTF. The CDR3 DNA follows: TGTGCCAGCAGTTCTACAGGGGTACGGGGTGGTGGCTACACCTTC.

The rearrangement links TRBV4-3 to TRBJ1-2; a weak D match, TRBD1 (5 bases). Trimming took 0 bases from V and 6 from J, leaving 17 bases between them. The CDR3 extends over 16 amino acids. Germline V gives CDR1 LGHNA, CDR2 YSLEER. This chain's CDR3 is CASSQEWGLTDNGYTF. In DNA, the CDR3 is TGCGCCAGCAGCCAAGAATGGGGCCTTACAGATAATGGCTACACCTTC.

The chain joins TRBV29-1 to TRBJ2-1, with 8 nucleotides matching TRBD1. J was trimmed by 8 bases and V by 4 bases; bases with no gene match: 10. This CDR3 spans 14 amino acids. Germline lookup yields CDR1 SQVTM and CDR2 ANQGSEA. In DNA, the CDR3 is TGCAGCGTTGGAGGCGGGGACAGGAGATATGAGCAGTTCTTC. Translated: CSVGGGDRRYEQFF.

The chain couples TRBV3-1 (or the pseudogene TRBV3-2) to TRBJ2-5, with 9 bases identical to TRBD2. Germline assignment: CDR1 LGHDT and CDR2 YNNKEL (reference sequence). The CDR3 is 14 residues long. V trimming: 5 bases; J trimming: 4 bases; junction bases outside the gene matches: 5. Written as DNA, the CDR3 is TGTGCCAGCAGCTGGACTAGCGAAGGAGAGACCCAGTACTTC. Translation gives CASSWTSEGETQYF.

CDR3 DNA: TGTGCCAGCAGCCGAGGGGACAGTGGGGGCCCTGAAGCTTTCTTT. It specifies CASSRGDSGGPEAFF. This chain links TRBV4-2 with TRBJ1-1; 7 positions agree with TRBD1. This CDR3 region has 15 residues. Trimming took 4 bases from V and 6 from J; bases not matched to a gene: 11. The germline gives CDR1 LGHNA, CDR2 YNFKEQ.

The chain is built from TRBV5-6 and TRBJ1-3; 7 nucleotides align to TRBD1. Looked up from germline, CDR1 is SGHDT and CDR2 is YYEEEE. V lost 4 bases and J lost 0; bases outside the gene matches: 7. CDR3 length: 16 residues. The CDR3: CASSPTGPTSGNTIYF. CDR3 DNA sequence: TGTGCCAGCAGCCCGACAGGGCCTACCTCTGGAAACACCATATATTTT.

As DNA, the CDR3 is TGTGCCAGCAGTTTCCGGGGGGCAAGAAAACTGTTTTTT. It specifies CASSFRGARKLFF. The genes are TRBV28 and TRBJ1-4, with D maybe TRBD1 (6 bases). Trimming took 3 bases from V and 10 from J, leaving 12 bases between them. The germline V gene has CDR1 MDHEN and CDR2 SYDVKM. The CDR3 runs to 13 residues.

The chain recombines TRBV11-3 with TRBJ1-6; D uncertain. This CDR3 contains 16 residues. V was clipped by 0 bases and J by 0 bases, with 6 bases between them. Looked up from germline, CDR1 is SGHNT and CDR2 is YENEEA. CDR3 in amino acids: CASSLDRSSYNSPLHF. CDR3 sequence (DNA): TGTGCCAGCAGCTTAGATAGGAGCTCCTATAATTCACCCCTCCACTTT.